This T cell receptor (beta chain) was documented in a study of T cells in Graves' hyperthyroidism and ophthalmopathy. RNA transcripts provided the source from which TCR beta CDR3 regions were amplified. During a first-round RT-PCR of the TCR CDR3, the HTBI primer set was used. Each CDR3 protein gets one entry after TCRdb re-called the multiplex PCR reads with MiXCR. Found here are some 370,000 distinct CDR3 sequences, about a sixth of them singletons; the top ten hold approximately 30%. This clonotype was found a few times. The antigen remains unidentified. Trimming removed 4 bases from V and 0 bases from J, with 6 bases in between. Per germline, CDR1 SEHNR and CDR2 FQNEAQ (reference sequence). The CDR3 sequence is 13 residues long. Blood was drawn at first hyperthyroidism diagnosis, before any ophthalmopathy symptoms. Study results and limitations: Clonotypes that were expanded in thyroid above 0.001 mostly appeared in blood too. Model output signaled ophthalmopathy a median approximately 6 months ahead of onset.

Sequencing was performed on blood. The clonotype originates from a woman aged 30 to 39 with Graves' hyperthyroidism that later progressed to Graves' ophthalmopathy. V and J are TRBV7-9 and TRBJ1-1; D gene uncertain. The CDR3 DNA reads as TGTGCCAGCAGCTACAGTCTGAACACTGAAGCTTTCTTT. Amino acid sequence: CASSYSLNTEAFF.